This is a list of T cell receptor beta chains from one sample in a study of molecular identifiers for immune sequencing clone quantification. One entry per CDR3 protein, called by TCRdb with MiXCR from the PCR reads. The repertoire has 68,000 or so distinct CDR3 sequences, around 17% of them found once; the top ten carry 1.4% to 1.5%. Sequenced material: naive CD8+ T cells from blood, with Jurkat cell RNA spiked in. The receptors come from a human donor in good health. Some libraries in this study had Jurkat cell RNA spiked in. Each CDR3 is given with its conserved first and last residue. D genes are given only for firm matches. Only part of the rows carry a size: once, few, many, or a class if the clone is expanded.

length | size | J | V | D | CDR3 | DNA
15 | many | TRBJ1-5 | TRBV27 | - | CASSQDSDSNQPQHF | TGTGCCAGCAGTCAGGACAGTGATAGCAATCAGCCCCAGCATTTT
15 | - | TRBJ2-1 | TRBV12-3/TRBV12-4 | TRBD2 | CASRLSGSSYNEQFF | TGTGCCAGCAGACTTAGCGGGTCCTCCTACAATGAGCAGTTCTTC
14 | many | TRBJ2-7 | TRBV7-2 | TRBD2 | CASSLVAGGYEQYF | TGTGCCAGCAGCTTAGTTGCGGGAGGGTACGAGCAGTACTTC
17 | - | TRBJ2-2 | TRBV14 | TRBD1 | CASSHPPGQGAWGELFF | TGTGCCAGCAGCCACCCCCCGGGACAGGGGGCTTGGGGGGAGCTGTTTTTT
14 | many | TRBJ2-3 | TRBV10-2 | TRBD2 | CASSEGLVADTQYF | TGCGCCAGCAGTGAGGGACTAGTAGCAGATACGCAGTATTTT
14 | many | TRBJ2-1 | TRBV20-1 | - | CSARHLRLYNEQFF | TGCAGTGCTAGACACCTCAGACTGTACAATGAGCAGTTCTTC
17 | many | TRBJ2-3 | TRBV28 | TRBD2 | CATVGSGRIRRTDTQYF | TGTGCCACCGTGGGTAGCGGGAGGATCCGTCGCACAGATACGCAGTATTTT
18 | many | TRBJ2-2 | TRBV12-3/TRBV12-4 | TRBD2 | CASSGTSGRTPNTGELFF | TGTGCCAGCAGTGGTACTAGCGGGAGGACACCGAACACCGGGGAGCTGTTTTTT
13 | many | TRBJ1-1 | TRBV27 | TRBD1 | CASGGTGATEAFF | TGTGCCAGCGGGGGGACAGGGGCCACTGAAGCTTTCTTT
11 | few | TRBJ2-1 | TRBV20-1 | TRBD2 | CSARDWDYLFF | TGCAGTGCTAGAGACTGGGACTACCTATTCTTC
17 | many | TRBJ2-5 | TRBV4-2 | - | CASSQDWLVGIQETQYF | TGTGCCAGCAGCCAAGATTGGTTAGTGGGTATTCAAGAGACCCAGTACTTC
16 | many | TRBJ2-5 | TRBV15 | - | CATSRDDAGYQETQYF | TGTGCCACCAGCAGAGATGACGCCGGCTACCAAGAGACCCAGTACTTC
13 | many | TRBJ2-5 | TRBV20-1 | - | CSARAQGPETQYF | TGCAGTGCTAGAGCCCAGGGTCCCGAGACCCAGTACTTC
14 | many | TRBJ2-1 | TRBV19 | - | CASSIFGPYNEQFF | TGTGCCAGTAGTATATTCGGGCCATACAATGAGCAGTTCTTC
16 | many | TRBJ2-6 | TRBV2 | TRBD1 | CASRWDSYSGANVLTF | TGTGCCAGCAGATGGGACAGCTACTCTGGGGCCAACGTCCTGACTTTC
15 | - | TRBJ2-1 | TRBV20-1 | - | CSAREGGLTYNERFF | TGCAGTGCTAGAGAGGGGGGACTGACTTACAATGAGCGGTTCTTC